The 18 T cell receptor beta chains listed next were all sequenced from one sample in a study of shared clonotypes between healthy human individuals. Sequencing was performed with immunoSEQ multiplex PCR; in TCRdb, only in-frame clones are kept and a portion is missing. Among about 990,000 clones listed, about 84% were seen once. The material sequenced was memory CD4+ T cells from PBMCs. Indicated subset: CD45RA-negative fraction. These receptor sequences come from a man aged 18 to 29 in good health. Some clones in this sample may be carry-over from other donors' samples.

This sequence joins TRBV25-1 and TRBJ2-2, with TRBD2 matching over 11 bases. CDR1 and CDR2 (germline): MGHDK, SYGVNS. J was trimmed by 4 bases and V by 4 bases; bases with no gene match: 8. The CDR3 is made up of 17 amino acids. The CDR3 nucleotides are TGTGCCAGCAGTGTAGGACTAGCGGGCCCCATCACCGGGGAGCTGTTTTTT. The encoded protein is CASSVGLAGPITGELFF.

This clone was observed a handful of times. The rearrangement uses TRBV19 and TRBJ2-5, with D possibly TRBD2 on 5 matching bases. The germline V and J ends were trimmed by 1 base and 7 bases, with 13 bases remaining between them. The CDR3 consists of 14 residues. Germline assignment: CDR1 LNHDA and CDR2 SQIVND (reference sequence). The CDR3 here is CASSIATDSGTQYF. Here the CDR3 DNA reads TGTGCCAGTAGTATAGCGACGGACTCGGGGACCCAGTACTTC. The complete variable domain, with remaining parts taken from reference TRBV19 and TRBJ2-5, reads DGGITQSPKYLFRKEGQNVTLSCEQNLNHDAMYWYRQDPGQGLRLIYYSQIVNDFQKGDIAEGYSVSREKKESFPLTVTSAQKNPTAFYLCASSIATDSGTQYFGPGTRLLVL.

Ten or more counts support this clone. V and J are TRBV19 and TRBJ1-3; D might be TRBD1 (5 bases). V shed 3 bases and J shed 0 bases, with 9 bases lying between them. CDR1 LNHDA and CDR2 SQIVND come from the germline V gene (reference sequence). This CDR3 has 15 residues. CDR3 protein: CASSILQGSGNTIYF. CDR3 bases: TGTGCCAGTAGTATCCTCCAGGGCTCTGGAAACACCATATATTTT.

The rearrangement links TRBV28 to TRBJ1-2; no definite D call. The V gene's germline CDR1 is MDHEN and CDR2 SYDVKM. The CDR3 loop spans 16 amino acids. V was pared by 6 bases and J by 6 bases, with 23 bases between. CDR3 sequence reads: CASSPSGLGMNNGYTF. As DNA, the CDR3 is TGTGCCAGCAGCCCGAGCGGTCTGGGAATGAACAATGGCTACACCTTC.

The chain combines TRBV28 with TRBJ2-3, with D uncertain. Trimming removed 3 bases at V and 2 bases at J, with 12 bases between. The CDR3 is made up of 15 amino acids. Germline CDR1 and CDR2: MDHEN and SYDVKM. The chain's CDR3 is CASSFTTTFTDTQYF. The CDR3 bases are TGTGCCAGCAGTTTCACTACTACATTCACAGATACGCAGTATTTT.

The chain combines TRBV4-1 with TRBJ2-7; D may be TRBD1 (5 bases). The CDR3 sequence is 13 residues long. Germline CDR1 reads MGHRA; CDR2 reads YSYEKL. V was trimmed by 5 bases and J by 2 bases, leaving 10 bases between them. The CDR3, as DNA: TGCGCCAGCAGCACCAGGGATCCCTACGAGCAGTACTTC. It is translated as CASSTRDPYEQYF.

The gene calls are TRBV6-5 and TRBJ1-4; D remains unclear. There are 15 residues in the CDR3. The V end lost 2 bases, the J end lost 0 bases, and 7 bases lay between the germline ends. Germline V gives CDR1 MNHEY, CDR2 SVGAGI. The CDR3 spells CASSYNGATNEKLFF. CDR3 in DNA: TGTGCCAGCAGTTACAACGGCGCAACTAATGAAAAACTGTTTTTT.

V gene TRBV28 combines with J gene TRBJ1-1; D is uncertain. Trimming shortened V by 8 bases and J by 10 bases, and 20 bases separated the two germline ends. CDR1 MDHEN and CDR2 SYDVKM come from the germline V gene. This CDR3 spans 13 amino acids. The CDR3: CASLQPGTRGAFF. The CDR3 DNA is TGTGCCAGCCTACAACCGGGCACCCGGGGAGCTTTCTTT.

The chain links TRBV7-9 to TRBJ2-3, with 10 bases identical to TRBD2. V dropped 3 bases and J dropped 8; count of bases not matched to a gene: 5. There are 14 residues in the CDR3. Looked up from germline, CDR1 is SEHNR and CDR2 is FQNEAQ (reference sequence). The CDR3 bases are TGTGCCAGCAGCTTGGCCGGGACTAGCGCTACGCAGTATTTT. Protein product: CASSLAGTSATQYF. Full variable domain (remainder filled in from reference TRBV7-9 and TRBJ2-3): DTGVSQNPRHKITKRGQNVTFRCDPISEHNRLYWYRQTLGQGPEFLTYFQNEAQLEKSRLLSDRFSAERPKGSFSTLEIQRTEQGDSAMYLCASSLAGTSATQYFGPGTRLTVL.

V usage is TRBV6-5 and J usage is TRBJ1-2; D is uncertain. V shed 0 bases and J shed 8 bases, with 10 bases lying between them. Germline loops: CDR1 MNHEY, CDR2 SVGAGI. CDR3 length: 13 residues. The CDR3 DNA sequence: TGTGCCAGCAGTTACTCGAAGGACTCCGGCTACACCTTC. Translated, it gives CASSYSKDSGYTF.

The chain links TRBV9 to TRBJ2-7, with D perhaps being TRBD1 or TRBD2 (5 bases each). Germline V gene lookup returns CDR1 SGDLS and CDR2 YYNGEE. Trimming stripped 4 bases from V and 1 base from J, with 12 bases between. The length of the CDR3 is 14 residues. CDR3 sequence: CASSWDPESYEQYF. The CDR3 DNA reads as TGTGCCAGCAGCTGGGACCCTGAATCCTACGAGCAGTACTTC.

The J gene is TRBJ2-7, the V gene TRBV28, with 9 positions matching TRBD1. This CDR3 has 15 amino acids. Losses at the gene ends were 6 bases for V and 0 bases for J; bases not matched to a gene: 6. CDR1 MDHEN and CDR2 SYDVKM come from the germline V gene. The CDR3: CASRQGTGPSYEQYF. CDR3 nucleotides: TGTGCCAGCAGGCAGGGGACAGGGCCCTCCTACGAGCAGTACTTC.

To note about this clone: This may be a read error, as it is one base from a much larger clone. V gene TRBV7-9 combines with J gene TRBJ1-5; 8 bases agree with TRBD1. After removal of 1 base from V and 6 bases from J, the junction contained 2 bases not matched to a gene. Germline V gene lookup returns CDR1 SEHNR and CDR2 FQNEAQ (reference sequence). This CDR3 has 14 amino acids. CDR3 in DNA: TGTGCCAGCAGCTTAGGTCAGGGGGCTCAGCCCCAGCATTTT. Protein sequence: CASSLGQGAQPQHF.

The CDR3 DNA follows: TGTGCCAGCAGCTTTCAGGGATCCGGCACTGAAGCTTTCTTT. It translates to CASSFQGSGTEAFF. This chain connects TRBV7-2 to TRBJ1-1; TRBD1 might be the D (5 bases). Trimming removed 3 bases from V and 4 bases from J, with 12 bases in between. CDR3 length equals 14 residues. CDR1 and CDR2 from the germline V gene are SGHTA and FQGNSA. Using reference TRBV7-2 and TRBJ1-1 for the parts outside the CDR3, the full variable domain is GAGVSQSPSNKVTEKGKDVELRCDPISGHTALYWYRQSLGQGLEFLIYFQGNSAPDKSGLPSDRFSAERTGGSVSTLTIQRTQQEDSAVYLCASSFQGSGTEAFFGQGTRLTVV.

This clone was found many times. This sequence joins TRBV18 and TRBJ2-7, with D perhaps matching TRBD2 (7 bases). The germline V and J ends were trimmed by 1 base and 6 bases, with 19 bases remaining between them. The CDR3 extends over 16 amino acids. Germline CDR1 is KGHSH and CDR2 is LQKENI. As DNA, the CDR3 is TGTGCCAGCTCACCACGGGGGGGCCAGAGCCTCGGCGAGCAGTACTTC. It specifies CASSPRGGQSLGEQYF.

About this clone: A far bigger clonotype differs at one base, so this is likely a read error. Here the CDR3 omits its conserved ending phenylalanine or tryptophan, so a read error is the likely source. This chain joins TRBV28 and TRBJ1-5; D remains unclear. Germline values: CDR1 MDHEN, CDR2 SYDVKM. V was clipped by 4 bases and J by 5 bases, with 6 bases between them. CDR3 length equals 12 residues. DNA of the CDR3: TGTGCCAGCAGTTCCACCGATCAGCCCCAGCATCTT. It encodes CASSSTDQPQHL.

This clone has a single count. The chain is built from TRBV15 and TRBJ1-5; possibly TRBD1 for D (6 bases). The germline V gene encodes CDR1 LNHNV and CDR2 YYDKDF (reference sequence). Trimming left V 0 bases short and J 0 bases short, with 12 bases between. CDR3 length: 17 amino acids. CDR3 protein: CATSRDRGSYSNQPQHF. The CDR3 region has the DNA TGTGCCACCAGCAGAGATAGGGGGTCCTATAGCAATCAGCCCCAGCATTTT.

V usage is TRBV11-2 and J usage is TRBJ2-7; 8 nucleotides match TRBD1. CDR1 and CDR2 from the germline V gene are SGHAT and FQNNGV. This CDR3 has 14 amino acids. Trimming at V came to 3 bases and at J to 2 bases, leaving 3 bases not matched to a gene. CDR3 region: CASSFGTGPYEQYF. CDR3 bases: TGTGCCAGCAGCTTCGGGACAGGCCCCTACGAGCAGTACTTC. Full variable domain (missing parts from reference TRBV11-2 and TRBJ2-7): EAGVAQSPRYKIIEKRQSVAFWCNPISGHATLYWYQQILGQGPKLLIQFQNNGVVDDSQLPKDRFSAERLKGVDSTLKIQPAKLEDSAVYLCASSFGTGPYEQYFGPGTRLTVT.